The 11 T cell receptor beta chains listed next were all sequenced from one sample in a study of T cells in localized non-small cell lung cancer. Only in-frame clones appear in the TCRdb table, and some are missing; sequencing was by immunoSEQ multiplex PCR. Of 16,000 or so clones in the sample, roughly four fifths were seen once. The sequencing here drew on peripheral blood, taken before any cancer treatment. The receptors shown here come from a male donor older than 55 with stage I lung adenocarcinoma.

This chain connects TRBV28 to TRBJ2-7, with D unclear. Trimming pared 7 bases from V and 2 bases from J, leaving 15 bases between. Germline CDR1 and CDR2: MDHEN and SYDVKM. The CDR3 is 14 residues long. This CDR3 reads CASTPGRNPYEQYF. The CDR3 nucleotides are TGTGCCAGCACCCCGGGCCGGAACCCCTACGAGCAGTACTTC.

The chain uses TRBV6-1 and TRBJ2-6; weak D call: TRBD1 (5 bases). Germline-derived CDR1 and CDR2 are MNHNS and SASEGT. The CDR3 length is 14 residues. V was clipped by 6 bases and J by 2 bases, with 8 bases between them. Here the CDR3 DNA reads TGTGCCAGCAGCAGGGCCCCTGGGGCCAACGTCCTGACTTTC. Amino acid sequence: CASSRAPGANVLTF.

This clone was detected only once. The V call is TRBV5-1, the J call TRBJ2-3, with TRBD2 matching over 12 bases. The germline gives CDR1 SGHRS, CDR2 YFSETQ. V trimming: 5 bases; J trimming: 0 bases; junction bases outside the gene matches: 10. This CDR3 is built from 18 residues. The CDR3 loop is CASRLTGTSGPSTDTQYF. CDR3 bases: TGCGCCAGCAGGTTAACCGGGACTAGCGGGCCTAGCACAGATACGCAGTATTTT.

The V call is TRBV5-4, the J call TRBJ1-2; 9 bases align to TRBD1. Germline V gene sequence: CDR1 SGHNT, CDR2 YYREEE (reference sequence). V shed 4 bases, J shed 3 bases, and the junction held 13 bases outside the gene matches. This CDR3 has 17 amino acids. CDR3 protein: CASSQETGGAIDYGYTF. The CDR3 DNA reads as TGTGCCAGCAGCCAAGAAACAGGGGGCGCAATCGACTATGGCTACACCTTC.

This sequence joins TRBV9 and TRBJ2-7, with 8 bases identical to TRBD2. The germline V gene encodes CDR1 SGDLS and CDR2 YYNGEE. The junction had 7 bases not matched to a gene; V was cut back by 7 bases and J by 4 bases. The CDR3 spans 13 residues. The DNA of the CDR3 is TGTGCCAGCGGAGGGCTAGCGGGTTACGAGCAGTACTTC. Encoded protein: CASGGLAGYEQYF.

CDR3 amino acids: CASSTPTSGRTKSEQYF. In DNA, the CDR3 is TGTGCCAGTAGTACTCCTACTAGCGGGAGAACCAAATCCGAGCAGTACTTC. The chain combines TRBV19 with TRBJ2-7; 11 nucleotides align to TRBD2. The CDR3 contains 17 residues. V shed 4 bases and J 6 bases; nucleotides not matched to a gene: 14. Germline loops: CDR1 LNHDA, CDR2 SQIVND (reference sequence).

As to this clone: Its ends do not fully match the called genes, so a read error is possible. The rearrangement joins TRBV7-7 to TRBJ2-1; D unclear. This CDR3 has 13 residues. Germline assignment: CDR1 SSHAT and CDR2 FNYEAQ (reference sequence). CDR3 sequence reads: CASSFGFDNEQFF. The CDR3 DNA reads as TGTGCTAGCAGCTTTGGTTTCGACAATGAGCAGTTCTTC.

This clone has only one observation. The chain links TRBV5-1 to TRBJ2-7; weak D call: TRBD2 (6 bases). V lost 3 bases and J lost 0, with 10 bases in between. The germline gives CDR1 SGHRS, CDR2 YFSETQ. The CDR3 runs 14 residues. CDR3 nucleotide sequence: TGCGCCAGCAGCTGGGGGACTGCCTCCTACGAGCAGTACTTC. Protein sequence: CASSWGTASYEQYF.

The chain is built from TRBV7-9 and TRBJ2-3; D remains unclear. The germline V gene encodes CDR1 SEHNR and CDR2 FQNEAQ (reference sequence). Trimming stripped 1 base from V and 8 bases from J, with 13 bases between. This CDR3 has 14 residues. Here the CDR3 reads CASSLVGVESTQYF. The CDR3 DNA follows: TGTGCCAGCAGCTTAGTGGGCGTGGAATCTACGCAGTATTTT.

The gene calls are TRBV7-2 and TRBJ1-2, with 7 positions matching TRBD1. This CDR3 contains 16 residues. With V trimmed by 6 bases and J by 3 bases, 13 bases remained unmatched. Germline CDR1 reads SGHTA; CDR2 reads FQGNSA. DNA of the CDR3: TGTGCCAGCAGTAGACAGGGAGGGAGGAATGACTATGGCTACACCTTC. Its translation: CASSRQGGRNDYGYTF.

The CDR3 bases are TGTGCCAGCAGCTTTGTAGGGGATATGGGGGAGACCCAGTACTTC. Translated: CASSFVGDMGETQYF. V is TRBV5-8 and J is TRBJ2-5; D perhaps matches TRBD1 (5 bases). Germline assignment: CDR1 SGHTS and CDR2 YDEGEE. The CDR3 is 15 amino acids. Trimming took 2 bases from V and 5 from J, leaving 16 bases between them. Full variable domain (outside the CDR3, taken from reference TRBV5-8 and TRBJ2-5): EAGVTQSPTHLIKTRGQQATLRCSPISGHTSVYWYQQALGLGLQFLLWYDEGEERNRGNFPPRFSGRQFPNYSSELNVNALELEDSALYLCASSFVGDMGETQYFGPGTRLLVL.